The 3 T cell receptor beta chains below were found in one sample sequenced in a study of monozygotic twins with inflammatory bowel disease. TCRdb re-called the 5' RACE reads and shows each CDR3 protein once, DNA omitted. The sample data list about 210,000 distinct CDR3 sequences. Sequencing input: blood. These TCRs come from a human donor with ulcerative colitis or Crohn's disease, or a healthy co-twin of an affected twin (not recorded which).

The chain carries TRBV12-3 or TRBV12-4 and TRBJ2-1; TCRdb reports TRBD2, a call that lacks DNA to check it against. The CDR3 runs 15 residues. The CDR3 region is CASSFATGGLDEQFF.

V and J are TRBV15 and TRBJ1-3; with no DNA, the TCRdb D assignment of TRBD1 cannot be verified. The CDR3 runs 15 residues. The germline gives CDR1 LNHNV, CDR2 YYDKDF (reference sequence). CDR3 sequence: CATSRDTGRGNTIYF.

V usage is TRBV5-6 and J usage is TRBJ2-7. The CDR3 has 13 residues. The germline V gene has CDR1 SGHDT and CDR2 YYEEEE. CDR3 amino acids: CASSSREFYEQYF. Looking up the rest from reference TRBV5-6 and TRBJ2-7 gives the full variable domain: DAGVTQSPTHLIKTRGQQVTLRCSPKSGHDTVSWYQQALGQGPQFIFQYYEEEERQRGNFPDRFSGHQFPNYSSELNVNALLLGDSALYLCASSSREFYEQYFGPGTRLTVT.